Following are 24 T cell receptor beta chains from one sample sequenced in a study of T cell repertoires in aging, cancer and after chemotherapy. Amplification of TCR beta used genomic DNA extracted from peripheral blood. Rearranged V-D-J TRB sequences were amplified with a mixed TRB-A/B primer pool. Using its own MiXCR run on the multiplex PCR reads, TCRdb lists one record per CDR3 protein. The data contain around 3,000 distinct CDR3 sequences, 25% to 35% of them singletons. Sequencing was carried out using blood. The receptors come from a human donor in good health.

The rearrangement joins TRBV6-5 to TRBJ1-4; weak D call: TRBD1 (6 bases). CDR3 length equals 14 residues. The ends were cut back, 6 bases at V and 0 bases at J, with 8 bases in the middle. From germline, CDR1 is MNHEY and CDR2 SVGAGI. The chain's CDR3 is CASRRTATNEKLFF. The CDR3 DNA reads TGTGCCAGCAGACGGACAGCAACTAATGAAAAACTGTTTTTT.

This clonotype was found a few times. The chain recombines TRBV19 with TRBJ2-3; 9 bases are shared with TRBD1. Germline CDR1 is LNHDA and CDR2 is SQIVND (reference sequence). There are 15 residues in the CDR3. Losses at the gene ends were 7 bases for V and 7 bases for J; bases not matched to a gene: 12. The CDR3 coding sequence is TGTGCCAGTACCAGAGGGACAGGGAGGGAAAATACGCAGTATTTT. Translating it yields CASTRGTGRENTQYF.

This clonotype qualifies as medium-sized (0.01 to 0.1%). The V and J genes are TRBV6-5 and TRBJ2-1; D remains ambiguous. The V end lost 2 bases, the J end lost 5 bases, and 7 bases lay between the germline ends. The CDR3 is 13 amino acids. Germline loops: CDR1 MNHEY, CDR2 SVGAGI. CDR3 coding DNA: TGTGCCAGCAGTTACACCCTTAACAATGAGCAGTTCTTC. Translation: CASSYTLNNEQFF.

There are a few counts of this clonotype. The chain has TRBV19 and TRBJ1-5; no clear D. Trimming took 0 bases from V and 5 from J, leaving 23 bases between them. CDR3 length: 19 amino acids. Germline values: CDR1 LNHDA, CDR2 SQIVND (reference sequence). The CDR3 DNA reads TGTGCCAGTAGTATAGATTGGGTTAGGTTGTCGGCCTTCGATCAGCCCCAGCATTTT. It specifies CASSIDWVRLSAFDQPQHF.

In DNA form, the CDR3 reads TGCAGCGTCGGAGTCGGGGGGGACACCGGGGAGCAGTTCTTC. Translating gives CSVGVGGDTGEQFF. This chain connects TRBV29-1 to TRBJ2-1; TRBD2 aligns across 8 bases. V dropped 6 bases and J dropped 10; count of bases not matched to a gene: 14. The CDR3 has 14 residues. Per the germline V gene, CDR1 is SQVTM and CDR2 is ANQGSEA.

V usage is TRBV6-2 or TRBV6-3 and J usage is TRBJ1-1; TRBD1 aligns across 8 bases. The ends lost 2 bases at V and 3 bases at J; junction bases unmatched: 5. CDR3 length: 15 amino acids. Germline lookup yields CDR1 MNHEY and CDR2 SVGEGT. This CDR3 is CASSYTGGLDTEAFF. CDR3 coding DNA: TGTGCCAGCAGTTACACAGGGGGTTTGGACACTGAAGCTTTCTTT.

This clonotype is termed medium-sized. CDR3 sequence (DNA): TGTGCCAGTAGTATAAGTCGGGACAGGGGGCAAGAGACCCAGTACTTC. Translating gives CASSISRDRGQETQYF. This chain links TRBV19 with TRBJ2-5, with 11 positions matching TRBD1. V was clipped by 2 bases and J by 2 bases; unmatched bases: 4. CDR1 is LNHDA and CDR2 is SQIVND in the germline V gene (reference sequence). The CDR3 is 16 amino acids. The complete variable domain, with remaining parts taken from reference TRBV19 and TRBJ2-5, reads DGGITQSPKYLFRKEGQNVTLSCEQNLNHDAMYWYRQDPGQGLRLIYYSQIVNDFQKGDIAEGYSVSREKKESFPLTVTSAQKNPTAFYLCASSISRDRGQETQYFGPGTRLLVL.

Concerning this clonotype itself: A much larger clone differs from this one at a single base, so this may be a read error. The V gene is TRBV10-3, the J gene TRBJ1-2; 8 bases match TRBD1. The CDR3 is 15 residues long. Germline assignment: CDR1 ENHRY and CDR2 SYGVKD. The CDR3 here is CASSVTGGIKYGYTF. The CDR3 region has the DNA TGCGCCAGCAGTGTTACAGGGGGGATTAAATATGGCTACACCTTC.

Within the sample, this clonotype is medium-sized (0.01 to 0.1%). The CDR3 protein is CAISESGQGADTQYF. The DNA for the CDR3 is TGTGCCATCAGTGAGTCGGGACAGGGGGCAGATACGCAGTATTTT. The rearrangement joins TRBV10-3 to TRBJ2-3, with 11 bases matching TRBD1. The CDR3 spans 15 residues. CDR1 and CDR2 from the germline V gene are ENHRY and SYGVKD. V trimming: 0 bases; J trimming: 4 bases; junction bases outside the gene matches: 0.

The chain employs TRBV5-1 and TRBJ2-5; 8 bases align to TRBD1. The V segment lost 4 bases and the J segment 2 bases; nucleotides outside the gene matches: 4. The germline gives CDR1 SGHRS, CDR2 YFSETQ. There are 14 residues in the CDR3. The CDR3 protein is CASSPGTGQETQYF. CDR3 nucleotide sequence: TGCGCCAGCAGCCCCGGGACAGGTCAAGAGACCCAGTACTTC.

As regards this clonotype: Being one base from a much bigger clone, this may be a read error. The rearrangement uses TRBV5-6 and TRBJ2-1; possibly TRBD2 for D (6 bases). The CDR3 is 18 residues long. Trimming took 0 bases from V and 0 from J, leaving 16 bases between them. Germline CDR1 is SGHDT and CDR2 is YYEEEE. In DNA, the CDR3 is TGTGCCAGCAGCTTGGGTGGGGCTAGCGTTCTCTCCTACAATGAGCAGTTCTTC. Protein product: CASSLGGASVLSYNEQFF.

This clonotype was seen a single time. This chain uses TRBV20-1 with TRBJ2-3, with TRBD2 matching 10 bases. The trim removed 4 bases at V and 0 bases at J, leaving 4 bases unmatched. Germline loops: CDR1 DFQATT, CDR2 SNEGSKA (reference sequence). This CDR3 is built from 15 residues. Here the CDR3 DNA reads TGCAGTGCTAAACGGACTAGCGGTAGCACAGATACGCAGTATTTT. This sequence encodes CSAKRTSGSTDTQYF.

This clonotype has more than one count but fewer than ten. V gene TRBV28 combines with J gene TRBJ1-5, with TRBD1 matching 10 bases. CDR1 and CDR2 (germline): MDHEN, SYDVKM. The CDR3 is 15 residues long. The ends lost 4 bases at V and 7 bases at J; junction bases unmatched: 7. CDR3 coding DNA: TGTGCCAGCAGTTCGGGACAGGGGCATACCCAGCCCCAGCATTTT. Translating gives CASSSGQGHTQPQHF.

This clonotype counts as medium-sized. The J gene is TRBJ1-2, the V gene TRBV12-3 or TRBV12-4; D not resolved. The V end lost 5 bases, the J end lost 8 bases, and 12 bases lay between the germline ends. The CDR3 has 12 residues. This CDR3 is CASSRVGNGYTF. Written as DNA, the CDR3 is TGTGCCAGCAGTCGGGTCGGTAACGGCTACACCTTC.

The CDR3 is CASTGTGNPRPFDEQFF. The CDR3 coding sequence is TGTGCCAGTACCGGGACAGGGAATCCCCGGCCTTTCGATGAGCAGTTCTTC. The V and J genes are TRBV11-2 and TRBJ2-1, with 9 bases matching TRBD1. The germline CDR1 and CDR2 sequences are SGHAT and FQNNGV. The length of the CDR3 is 17 residues. The trim removed 9 bases at V and 8 bases at J, leaving 20 bases unmatched.

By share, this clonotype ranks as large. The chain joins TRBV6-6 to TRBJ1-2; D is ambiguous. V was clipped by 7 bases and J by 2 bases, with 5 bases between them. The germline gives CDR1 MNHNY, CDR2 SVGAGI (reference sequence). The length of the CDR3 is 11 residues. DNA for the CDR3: TGTGCCAGCAACGGAAACTATGGCTACACCTTC. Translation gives CASNGNYGYTF.

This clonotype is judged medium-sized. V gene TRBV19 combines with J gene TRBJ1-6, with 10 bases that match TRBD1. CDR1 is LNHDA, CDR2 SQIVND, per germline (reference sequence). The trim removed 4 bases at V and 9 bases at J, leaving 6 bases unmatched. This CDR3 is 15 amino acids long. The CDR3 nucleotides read TGTGCCAGTAGTACCGGGACAGGGGCGGGTTCACCCCTCCACTTT. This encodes CASSTGTGAGSPLHF.

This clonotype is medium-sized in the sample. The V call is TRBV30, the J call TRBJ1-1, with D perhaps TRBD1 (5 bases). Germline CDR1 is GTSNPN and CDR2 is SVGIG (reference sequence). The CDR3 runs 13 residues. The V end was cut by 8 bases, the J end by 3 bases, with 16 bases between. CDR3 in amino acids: CAIDPGSYTEAFF. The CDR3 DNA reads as TGTGCCATAGATCCAGGGTCCTACACTGAAGCTTTCTTT. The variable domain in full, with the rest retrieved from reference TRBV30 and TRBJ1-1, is SQTIHQWPATLVQPVGSPLSLECTVEGTSNPNLYWYRQAAGRGLQLLFYSVGIGQISSEVPQNLSASRPQDRQFILSSKKLLLSDSGFYLCAIDPGSYTEAFFGQGTRLTVV.

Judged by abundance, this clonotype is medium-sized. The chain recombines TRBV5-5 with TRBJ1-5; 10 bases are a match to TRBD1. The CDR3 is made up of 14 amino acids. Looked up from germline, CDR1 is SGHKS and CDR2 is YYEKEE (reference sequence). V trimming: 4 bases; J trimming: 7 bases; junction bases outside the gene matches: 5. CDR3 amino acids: CASSPTGGRQPQHF. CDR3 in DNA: TGTGCCAGCAGCCCGACAGGGGGCAGACAGCCCCAGCATTTT.

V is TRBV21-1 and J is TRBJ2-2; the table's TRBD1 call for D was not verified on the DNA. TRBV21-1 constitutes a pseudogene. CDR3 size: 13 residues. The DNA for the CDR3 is TGTGCCAGCGGAACAGGGGGGGGCGGGGAGCTGTTTTTT. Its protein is CASGTGGGGELFF.

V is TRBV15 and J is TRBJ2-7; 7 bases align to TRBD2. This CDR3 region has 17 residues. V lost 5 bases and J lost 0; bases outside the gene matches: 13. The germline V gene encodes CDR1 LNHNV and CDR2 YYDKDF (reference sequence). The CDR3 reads CATSSYERDSGSYEQYF. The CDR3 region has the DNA TGTGCCACCAGCTCTTATGAGCGGGACTCGGGCTCCTACGAGCAGTACTTC.

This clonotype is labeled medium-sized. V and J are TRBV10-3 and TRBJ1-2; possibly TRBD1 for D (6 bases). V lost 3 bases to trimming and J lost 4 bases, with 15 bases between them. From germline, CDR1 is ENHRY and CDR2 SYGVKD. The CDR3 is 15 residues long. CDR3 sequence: CAISDYRESSYGYTF. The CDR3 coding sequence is TGTGCCATCAGTGACTACAGGGAATCTTCCTATGGCTACACCTTC.

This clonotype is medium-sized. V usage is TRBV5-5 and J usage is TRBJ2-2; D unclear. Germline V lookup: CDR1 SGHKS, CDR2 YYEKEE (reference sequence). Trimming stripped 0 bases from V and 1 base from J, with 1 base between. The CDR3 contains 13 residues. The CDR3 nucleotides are TGTGCCAGCAGCTTGGGGAACACCGGGGAGCTGTTTTTT. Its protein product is CASSLGNTGELFF.

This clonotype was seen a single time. The CDR3 coding sequence is TGCGCCAGCAGCGGGGGACTAGCGGGAGGGCTAAACGAGCAGTACTTC. It encodes CASSGGLAGGLNEQYF. The gene calls are TRBV5-1 and TRBJ2-7; 16 nucleotides align to TRBD2. Germline V gene data show CDR1 as SGHRS and CDR2 as YFSETQ. V trimming: 4 bases; J trimming: 5 bases; junction bases outside the gene matches: 6. The CDR3 length is 16 residues.